Below, 30 T cell receptor beta chains from the same sample are listed, as sequenced in a study of blood T cells in healthy people across ages. Through a sample-barcoded 5' primer and a J-beta primer mix, a second PCR was run for about 7 to 12 cycles. TCRdb re-derived calls from the 5' RACE reads in MiXCR, one entry per CDR3 protein. The sample holds 800,000 to 950,000 distinct CDR3 sequences, about 44% seen once. Specimen: blood. The receptors come from a man aged 30 to 39 in good health.

The chain recombines TRBV28 with TRBJ2-2; D might be TRBD2 (7 bases). The CDR3 is 15 residues long. Looked up from germline, CDR1 is MDHEN and CDR2 is SYDVKM. Trimming stripped 7 bases from V and 4 bases from J, with 16 bases between. CDR3 protein: CASIGGLRGTGELFF. CDR3 in DNA: TGTGCCAGCATCGGGGGGCTACGGGGCACCGGGGAGCTGTTTTTT.

The chain employs TRBV3-1 and TRBJ2-7, with 7 bases identical to TRBD2. From germline, CDR1 is LGHDT and CDR2 YNNKEL (reference sequence). The ends lost 6 bases at V and 3 bases at J; junction bases unmatched: 14. This CDR3 contains 16 residues. The CDR3 sequence is CASSEGRVAMDYEQYF. The CDR3 bases are TGTGCCAGCAGTGAAGGGAGGGTAGCCATGGACTACGAGCAGTACTTC.

The rearrangement uses TRBV29-1 and TRBJ2-1; tentatively, D is TRBD1 or TRBD2 (6 bases each). V was clipped by 5 bases and J by 9 bases, with 23 bases between them. The germline V gene has CDR1 SQVTM and CDR2 ANQGSEA. The length of the CDR3 is 15 residues. In DNA form, the CDR3 reads TGCAGCGTTCCCCCCCTCCGGGGGCGCCGGAGTGAGCAGTTCTTC. Amino acids: CSVPPLRGRRSEQFF.

This clonotype was counted a few times. The chain carries TRBV20-1 and TRBJ2-3; D gene unclear. The V end lost 1 base, the J end lost 3 bases, and 5 bases lay between the germline ends. This CDR3 region has 12 residues. Germline CDR1 DFQATT, CDR2 SNEGSKA (reference sequence). This CDR3 is CSARGQTDTQYF. The DNA for the CDR3 is TGCAGTGCTAGAGGTCAGACAGATACGCAGTATTTT.

This clonotype is a singleton in its sample. CDR3 sequence: CASRRGQGHEQFF. Here the CDR3 DNA reads TGTGCCAGCAGGCGGGGACAGGGACATGAGCAGTTCTTC. The V and J genes are TRBV6-1 and TRBJ2-1, with 9 positions matching TRBD1. V shed 6 bases and J 8 bases; nucleotides not matched to a gene: 5. Germline values: CDR1 MNHNS, CDR2 SASEGT. This CDR3 comprises 13 residues.

In its sample, this clonotype was seen many times. The genes are TRBV29-1 and TRBJ2-3; tentative D call: TRBD2 (6 bases). The V gene's germline CDR1 is SQVTM and CDR2 ANQGSEA. Trimming removed 4 bases from V and 5 bases from J, with 10 bases in between. CDR3 length equals 12 residues. The CDR3 is CSVATAGDTQYF. DNA for the CDR3: TGCAGCGTTGCCACAGCGGGAGATACGCAGTATTTT.

This clonotype has ten or more counts. The CDR3 DNA is TGTGCCAGCAGCCCGTCGGGGGCAGGCACAGATACGCAGTATTTT. This translates into CASSPSGAGTDTQYF. The chain carries TRBV28 and TRBJ2-3, with D perhaps TRBD1 or TRBD2 (6 bases each). Trimming pared 6 bases from V and 1 base from J, leaving 14 bases between. CDR3 size: 15 residues. Germline CDR1 MDHEN, CDR2 SYDVKM.

The chain carries TRBV30 and TRBJ2-7; TRBD1 aligns across 8 bases. CDR1 and CDR2 from the germline V gene are GTSNPN and SVGIG (reference sequence). Losses at the gene ends were 0 bases for V and 5 bases for J; bases not matched to a gene: 9. CDR3 length: 15 residues. CDR3 coding DNA: TGTGCCTGGAGTGTTGGACAGGGAATTCAAGACGAGCAGTACTTC. This translates into CAWSVGQGIQDEQYF.

In this sample, this clonotype turned up a few times. The chain is built from TRBV9 and TRBJ2-7; D might be TRBD1 or TRBD2, each matching 5 bases. CDR1 and CDR2 (germline): SGDLS, YYNGEE. V lost 2 bases and J lost 0, with 9 bases in between. This CDR3 is 14 amino acids long. Here the CDR3 reads CASSVSGTSYEQYF. Here the CDR3 DNA reads TGTGCCAGCAGCGTTTCCGGGACCTCCTACGAGCAGTACTTC.

The chain uses TRBV7-2 and TRBJ1-4, with D tentatively TRBD1 (5 bases). The V end was cut by 0 bases, the J end by 7 bases, with 18 bases between. The CDR3 runs to 17 residues. Germline V gene data show CDR1 as SGHTA and CDR2 as FQGNSA. CDR3 loop: CASSLASPGGGSEKLFF. CDR3 in DNA: TGTGCCAGCAGCTTAGCTTCCCCCGGCGGGGGGAGTGAAAAACTGTTTTTT. Variable domain in full (rest from reference TRBV7-2 and TRBJ1-4): GAGVSQSPSNKVTEKGKDVELRCDPISGHTALYWYRQSLGQGLEFLIYFQGNSAPDKSGLPSDRFSAERTGGSVSTLTIQRTQQEDSAVYLCASSLASPGGGSEKLFFGSGTQLSVL.

The V call is TRBV3-1, the J call TRBJ2-7; 7 nucleotides agree with TRBD2. Per germline, CDR1 LGHDT and CDR2 YNNKEL (reference sequence). The trim removed 0 bases at V and 3 bases at J, leaving 8 bases unmatched. This CDR3 spans 16 amino acids. CDR3 in amino acids: CASSQDFRASGYEQYF. The DNA of the CDR3 is TGTGCCAGCAGCCAAGATTTTCGGGCTAGCGGCTACGAGCAGTACTTC.

The chain links TRBV27 to TRBJ1-1; D might be TRBD1 (6 bases). This CDR3 has 13 amino acids. CDR1 is MNHEY and CDR2 is SMNVEV in the germline V gene (reference sequence). Between the trimmed V and J ends, which lost 5 bases and 10 bases, there was a span of 17 bases. The CDR3 sequence: CASSLQGPGAAFF. The CDR3 bases are TGTGCCAGCAGTCTCCAGGGGCCGGGGGCAGCTTTCTTT.

Turning to this clonotype: A much larger clone lies a single base off, so this may be a read error. The chain links TRBV5-1 to TRBJ2-7; 11 bases agree with TRBD2. Trimming took 3 bases from V and 7 from J; bases not matched to a gene: 12. This CDR3 is built from 16 residues. Germline V CDR1 and CDR2: SGHRS, YFSETQ. As DNA, the CDR3 is TGCGCCAGCAGCTCCCGACTAGCGGGGCTGACAACTGAGCAGTACTTC. Protein product: CASSSRLAGLTTEQYF.

This clonotype has ten or more counts. The chain joins TRBV3-1 to TRBJ2-7; D is unclear. This CDR3 comprises 11 residues. Trimming left V 8 bases short and J 1 base short, with 6 bases between. In germline, CDR1 is LGHDT, CDR2 YNNKEL (reference sequence). This CDR3 reads CASGISYEQYF. The CDR3 bases are TGTGCCAGCGGCATATCCTACGAGCAGTACTTC.

The rearrangement links TRBV28 to TRBJ1-6; 7 nucleotides line up with TRBD1. Looked up from germline, CDR1 is MDHEN and CDR2 is SYDVKM. V gave up 9 bases and J gave up 4 bases; unmatched junction bases: 3. There are 13 residues in the CDR3. Written as DNA, the CDR3 is TGTGCCAGTGACAGGGCGTATAATTCACCCCTCCACTTT. Its translation is CASDRAYNSPLHF.

This clonotype appeared a few times. The rearrangement uses TRBV7-2 and TRBJ1-2, with D possibly being TRBD1 (6 bases). This CDR3 region has 15 residues. CDR1 is SGHTA, CDR2 FQGNSA, per germline. V was trimmed by 4 bases and J by 5 bases, leaving 17 bases between them. The CDR3 spells CASSSGTLGTYGYTF. As DNA, the CDR3 is TGTGCCAGCAGCTCCGGGACACTGGGAACATATGGCTACACCTTC.

This clonotype has only a few counts. CDR3 residues: CATSSGGLGNQPQHF. The CDR3 nucleotides read TGTGCCACCAGTTCGGGGGGACTAGGCAATCAGCCCCAGCATTTT. The V and J genes are TRBV24-1 and TRBJ1-5; perhaps TRBD1 as D (5 bases). V lost 6 bases to trimming and J lost 2 bases, with 13 bases between them. CDR3 size: 15 residues. The V gene's germline CDR1 is KGHDR and CDR2 SFDVKD.

This clonotype was detected once. This chain connects TRBV7-2 to TRBJ2-3; 9 bases line up with TRBD1. CDR1 and CDR2 from the germline V gene are SGHTA and FQGNSA. Unmatched junction bases numbered 6, after V lost 5 bases and J lost 9 bases. This CDR3 spans 13 amino acids. The CDR3: CASSHRGLATQYF. The CDR3, as DNA: TGTGCCAGCAGCCACAGGGGGCTTGCGACGCAGTATTTT.

The V and J genes are TRBV4-3 and TRBJ2-4, with 8 bases that match TRBD2. The J call is in doubt because the DNA end fits TRBJ2-7 better. This CDR3 comprises 16 residues. Germline lookup yields CDR1 LGHNA and CDR2 YSLEER. CDR3 nucleotide sequence: TGCGCCAGCAGCCAAGGCCCAGCGGGGGAGAACTACGAGCAGTACTTC. Translating it yields CASSQGPAGENYEQYF.

The V gene is TRBV3-1, the J gene TRBJ1-2; D uncertain. There are 12 residues in the CDR3. Per germline, CDR1 LGHDT and CDR2 YNNKEL (reference sequence). The germline V and J ends were trimmed by 1 base and 6 bases, with 6 bases remaining between them. The CDR3 protein is CASSQARDGYTF. The CDR3 coding sequence is TGTGCCAGCAGCCAAGCCCGGGATGGCTACACCTTC.

This clonotype occurred a few times. The gene calls are TRBV5-1 and TRBJ2-5, with D uncertain. The DNA end lines up better with TRBJ2-7; the J call may be wrong. Germline V lookup: CDR1 SGHRS, CDR2 YFSETQ. The CDR3 contains 16 residues. The CDR3 region has the DNA TGCGCCAGCAGCTTGCGTGGTAGTCAGCCTTTCGGCGAGCAGTACTTC. As protein: CASSLRGSQPFGEQYF.

Worth noting for this clonotype: A read error is possible here, since a much larger clone lies one base away. V usage is TRBV29-1 and J usage is TRBJ2-5; D is uncertain. The J call may be incorrect, as the DNA end agrees better with TRBJ2-1. Germline V CDR1 and CDR2: SQVTM, ANQGSEA. There are 13 residues in the CDR3. Written as DNA, the CDR3 is TGCAGCGTTGTTTTCAGTAACCAAGAGACCCAGTTCTTC. It translates to CSVVFSNQETQFF.

DNA of the CDR3: TGTGCCAGCAGCTTAGCCCCCGGGACACTGTACAATGAGCAGTTCTTC. It translates to CASSLAPGTLYNEQFF. The chain has TRBV7-2 and TRBJ2-1; maybe TRBD1 (6 bases). The CDR3 covers 16 residues. Trimming took 0 bases from V and 4 from J, leaving 13 bases between them. Per germline, CDR1 SGHTA and CDR2 FQGNSA.

V and J are TRBV9 and TRBJ1-4; D is possibly TRBD1 (5 bases). The V and J ends lost 4 bases and 4 bases respectively, with 14 bases between them. CDR3 length: 15 residues. The germline gives CDR1 SGDLS, CDR2 YYNGEE. The CDR3 reads CASSSPGLLNEKLFF. The CDR3 bases are TGTGCCAGCAGCTCGCCGGGACTCCTTAATGAAAAACTGTTTTTT.

The CDR3 DNA follows: TGCAGTGGGGACTGGCGGGGAGAGACCCAGTACTTC. The encoded protein is CSGDWRGETQYF. The chain employs TRBV20-1 and TRBJ2-7, with a weak D call TRBD2 (6 bases). The J call is doubtful: the DNA matches TRBJ2-5 better. Germline V gene sequence: CDR1 DFQATT, CDR2 SNEGSKA (reference sequence). CDR3 length equals 12 residues.

The V and J genes are TRBV28 and TRBJ2-3, with 11 bases that match TRBD2. This CDR3 has 13 residues. CDR1 MDHEN and CDR2 SYDVKM come from the germline V gene. J lost 6 bases, V lost 8 bases, and 4 bases had no gene match. The CDR3 nucleotides are TGTGCCAGCGTAGCGGGGGGGGTGGATACGCAGTATTTT. Protein: CASVAGGVDTQYF. Variable domain in full (rest from reference TRBV28 and TRBJ2-3): DVKVTQSSRYLVKRTGEKVFLECVQDMDHENMFWYRQDPGLGLRLIYFSYDVKMKEKGDIPEGYSVSREKKERFSLILESASTNQTSMYLCASVAGGVDTQYFGPGTRLTVL.

The chain links TRBV3-1 to TRBJ2-1; D unresolved. CDR1 LGHDT and CDR2 YNNKEL come from the germline V gene (reference sequence). The germline V and J ends were trimmed by 8 bases and 0 bases, with 14 bases remaining between them. The CDR3 totals 15 residues. CDR3 nucleotides: TGTGCCAGCCAGCAGTCCCCCCGCTCCTACAATGAGCAGTTCTTC. It specifies CASQQSPRSYNEQFF.

This clonotype has just a few counts. The rearrangement links TRBV4-2 to TRBJ2-7; 7 bases map to TRBD2. Germline values: CDR1 LGHNA, CDR2 YNFKEQ. CDR3 length: 13 residues. V was clipped by 3 bases and J by 3 bases; unmatched bases: 2. The DNA of the CDR3 is TGTGCCAGCAGCCAGGGGGGGATCTACGAGCAGTACTTC. Encoded protein: CASSQGGIYEQYF.

The rearrangement uses TRBV7-9 and TRBJ1-6, with unresolved D. Germline CDR1 and CDR2: SEHNR and FQNEAQ (reference sequence). The CDR3 consists of 16 residues. V was cut by 0 bases and J by 5 bases, with 11 bases left in between. The CDR3 is CASSLASVGNNSPLHF. CDR3 sequence (DNA): TGTGCCAGCAGCTTAGCGAGCGTAGGGAATAATTCACCCCTCCACTTT.

In DNA form, the CDR3 reads TGTGCCAGCAGTGCACGCAGGGGTGGCACTGAAGCTTTCTTT. Residues: CASSARRGGTEAFF. V gene TRBV28 combines with J gene TRBJ1-1, with a weak D call TRBD1 (6 bases). Germline values: CDR1 MDHEN, CDR2 SYDVKM. Deletions cut 5 bases from V and 4 bases from J, with 14 bases between. The CDR3 is made up of 14 amino acids.